These 14 T cell receptor beta chains were all obtained from the same sample, sequenced in a study of CD8 T cells in ankylosing spondylitis (dated by TCRdb to 2016 to 2017). The library was made by 5' RACE. The sequencer was an Illumina HiSeq 2500. In TCRdb, the public reads were trimmed at Q25 with fastp and aligned with MiXCR, with productive beta chains retained. Records with the same CDR3 protein are collapsed into one entry carrying the most frequent genes and DNA. In all, the sample holds around 330,000 distinct CDR3 sequences, and 11% of those were seen once. 8% to 9.5% of the sample rests with the top ten. The sequencing sample was made of blood, either unsorted or a sorted T cell fraction (not recorded which). All receptors come from a female donor with ankylosing spondylitis or in good health (not recorded which).

This clonotype was counted ten times or more. The chain employs TRBV25-1 and TRBJ2-1, with D uncertain. The CDR3 totals 14 residues. Trimming took off 5 bases at V and 6 bases at J, with 14 bases between the two ends. Per the germline V gene, CDR1 is MGHDK and CDR2 is SYGVNS. CDR3 bases: TGTGCCAGCAGTCCATCAACGGCCCTCAATGAGCAGTTCTTC. It specifies CASSPSTALNEQFF.

In this sample, this clonotype turned up many times. The chain carries TRBV5-1 and TRBJ1-6; 7 bases map to TRBD1. V lost 4 bases to trimming and J lost 5 bases; unmatched junction nucleotides: 6. The CDR3 spans 15 residues. The germline gives CDR1 SGHRS, CDR2 YFSETQ. The CDR3 region has the DNA TGCGCCAGCAGCAGGGAGGGGGCGAATAATTCACCCCTCCACTTT. Amino acid sequence: CASSREGANNSPLHF.

This clonotype was observed many times. The rearrangement links TRBV29-1 to TRBJ1-2; tentatively, D is TRBD1 (6 bases). V lost 6 bases and J lost 4, with 21 bases in between. CDR3 length equals 15 residues. Per the germline V gene, CDR1 is SQVTM and CDR2 is ANQGSEA. The chain's CDR3 is CSVGFGQTIVYGYTF. The CDR3 DNA reads as TGCAGCGTGGGATTTGGACAGACGATCGTCTATGGCTACACCTTC.

The chain uses TRBV7-9 and TRBJ2-2, with D hard to call. The germline gives CDR1 SEHNR, CDR2 FQNEAQ (reference sequence). V shed 5 bases and J shed 5 bases, with 15 bases lying between them. The length of the CDR3 is 15 residues. The CDR3 loop reads CASSPGPLNTGELFF. CDR3 nucleotides: TGTGCCAGCAGCCCCGGACCCCTAAATACCGGGGAGCTGTTTTTT.

Ten or more counts support this clonotype. The V and J genes are TRBV20-1 and TRBJ1-4; 7 bases align to TRBD1. The ends lost 6 bases at V and 8 bases at J; junction bases unmatched: 12. The CDR3 is made up of 14 amino acids. Germline V gives CDR1 DFQATT, CDR2 SNEGSKA (reference sequence). The CDR3: CSASQGGRREKLFF. CDR3 bases: TGCAGTGCATCTCAGGGGGGCCGACGGGAAAAACTGTTTTTT.

The table lists this clonotype with many counts. V usage is TRBV7-2 and J usage is TRBJ1-1, with 9 nucleotides matching TRBD1. This CDR3 has 14 residues. Germline lookup yields CDR1 SGHTA and CDR2 FQGNSA. V lost 3 bases, J lost 5 bases, and 4 bases stayed unmatched. CDR3 in amino acids: CASSLNRGLTEAFF. CDR3 nucleotide sequence: TGTGCCAGCAGCTTGAACAGGGGGCTGACTGAAGCTTTCTTT.

This rearrangement joins TRBV5-1 to TRBJ2-7; 8 bases are shared with TRBD1. With V trimmed by 0 bases and J by 6 bases, 5 bases remained unmatched. Germline V CDR1 and CDR2: SGHRS, YFSETQ. The CDR3 extends over 14 amino acids. CDR3 sequence: CASSLAAGGSEQYF. CDR3 nucleotides: TGCGCCAGCAGCTTGGCCGCAGGGGGCTCCGAGCAGTACTTC.

This clonotype was detected many times. The rearrangement uses TRBV20-1 and TRBJ2-5; D is perhaps TRBD2 (6 bases). Trimming cost V 2 bases and J 5 bases, with 15 bases left between them. The germline CDR1 and CDR2 sequences are DFQATT and SNEGSKA (reference sequence). This CDR3 is 14 amino acids long. The CDR3 protein is CSARFRGGSETQYF. CDR3 bases: TGCAGTGCTAGATTCCGGGGAGGTTCTGAGACCCAGTACTTC.

With respect to this clonotype: This could be a read error, since a much larger clone is one nucleotide away. The chain employs TRBV24-1 and TRBJ2-3; 9 bases agree with TRBD2. The germline V gene has CDR1 KGHDR and CDR2 SFDVKD. This CDR3 has 16 residues. The CDR3 DNA reads TGTCCCACCAGTCCGATTTCTAGCGGGATCGCAGATACGCAGTATTTT. Translated, it gives CPTSPISSGIADTQYF.

This clonotype came up many times. The chain's CDR3 is CASSYSSRDGELFF. The CDR3, as DNA: TGTGCCAGCAGTTACTCGAGTAGGGACGGGGAGCTGTTTTTT. The gene calls are TRBV6-5 and TRBJ2-2; D gene ambiguous. Germline V gives CDR1 MNHEY, CDR2 SVGAGI. CDR3 length equals 14 residues. Trimming took off 0 bases at V and 7 bases at J, with 9 bases between the two ends.

This clonotype was found many times. V is TRBV9 and J is TRBJ2-1; 8 bases map to TRBD2. The CDR3 is 16 residues long. Per the germline V gene, CDR1 is SGDLS and CDR2 is YYNGEE. V lost 0 bases, J lost 7 bases, and 9 bases stayed unmatched. Here the CDR3 DNA reads TGTGCCAGCAGCGTAGCCAACGGGGGGGAGAAGAATGAGCAGTTCTTC. This gives the protein CASSVANGGEKNEQFF. The variable domain in full, with the rest retrieved from reference TRBV9 and TRBJ2-1, is DSGVTQTPKHLITATGQRVTLRCSPRSGDLSVYWYQQSLDQGLQFLIQYYNGEERAKGNILERFSAQQFPDLHSELNLSSLELGDSALYFCASSVANGGEKNEQFFGPGTRLTVL.

The chain recombines TRBV10-3 with TRBJ2-7; a weak D match, TRBD1 (5 bases). The V and J ends lost 7 bases and 2 bases respectively, with 12 bases between them. Germline values: CDR1 ENHRY, CDR2 SYGVKD. The CDR3 consists of 13 residues. The DNA for the CDR3 is TGTGCCATCACGGACACCGCAACCTACGAGCAGTACTTC. This translates into CAITDTATYEQYF.

This clonotype was seen repeatedly, ten times or more. The rearrangement links TRBV7-2 to TRBJ2-5; possible D gene TRBD1, 6 bases. This CDR3 has 17 amino acids. V lost 0 bases to trimming and J lost 4 bases, with 18 bases between them. Germline V CDR1 and CDR2: SGHTA, FQGNSA. The CDR3 loop reads CASSLASGQLLRETQYF. In nucleotides, the CDR3 is TGTGCCAGCAGCTTAGCGTCCGGACAGTTATTGCGAGAGACCCAGTACTTC. The variable domain in full, completed from reference TRBV7-2 and TRBJ2-5, reads GAGVSQSPSNKVTEKGKDVELRCDPISGHTALYWYRQSLGQGLEFLIYFQGNSAPDKSGLPSDRFSAERTGGSVSTLTIQRTQQEDSAVYLCASSLASGQLLRETQYFGPGTRLLVL.

This clonotype was seen repeatedly, ten times or more. The chain couples TRBV5-6 to TRBJ2-1, with 12 bases matching TRBD2. The CDR3 sequence is 16 residues long. Trimming took 4 bases from V and 8 from J; bases not matched to a gene: 10. From germline, CDR1 is SGHDT and CDR2 YYEEEE. DNA for the CDR3: TGTGCCAGCAGCCAACGGACTAGCGGGGATTACGATGAGCAGTTCTTC. It yields the protein CASSQRTSGDYDEQFF.